This T cell receptor (beta chain) was obtained from a study of blood T cell repertoires in COVID-19. Whole-study context: Samples of COVID-19 (acute and convalescent) were obtained from the United States, Italy and Spain.

As originally analysed: Reference gene primer amplification in the assay estimated nucleated cell counts. This table comes from immunoSEQ multiplex PCR, and its TCRdb copy is limited to in-frame clones, with some not included. V and J calls and clone size follow that table, whereas D and trimming were derived from the DNA. The data hold 100,000 to 150,000 clones, with approximately 74% observed a single time. Germline CDR1 reads LNHDA; CDR2 reads SQIVND (reference sequence). J was trimmed by 5 bases and V by 6 bases; bases with no gene match: 11. The CDR3 runs 17 residues. Followed over time, Seattle patients had been enrolled while infection was active.

The sequence came from a man older than 75 with COVID-19, enrolled during active disease. The genes are TRBV19 and TRBJ2-1; 12 nucleotides align to TRBD2. The sequenced material came from peripheral blood. CDR3 coding DNA: TGTGCCAGTAGCCACCGCGGACTAGCGGGAAATAACAATGAGCAGTTCTTC. It specifies CASSHRGLAGNNNEQFF.